The 26 T cell receptor beta chains presented below share a single source sample, sequenced in a study of OX40 agonist ivuxolimab in advanced cancers. TCRdb keeps only in-frame clones here, not all; method: immunoSEQ multiplex PCR. The sample consists of more than 80,000 clones, about nine tenths of them appearing once. Source: CD4+ or CD8+ T cells sorted from blood, taken in a trial of the OX40 agonist ivuxolimab. The receptor set was obtained from an adult with an advanced solid tumor such as melanoma, head and neck, liver or kidney cancer.

The genes are TRBV30 and TRBJ2-5; 7 positions agree with TRBD2. V was clipped by 5 bases and J by 2 bases; unmatched bases: 8. Germline V gene data show CDR1 as GTSNPN and CDR2 as SVGIG (reference sequence). The CDR3 is 14 amino acids. Written as DNA, the CDR3 is TGTGCCTGGCGCCTATGGCGGGGGCAAGAGACCCAGTACTTC. Protein sequence: CAWRLWRGQETQYF. Combining the CDR3 with reference TRBV30 and TRBJ2-5 gives the whole variable domain SQTIHQWPATLVQPVGSPLSLECTVEGTSNPNLYWYRQAAGRGLQLLFYSVGIGQISSEVPQNLSASRPQDRQFILSSKKLLLSDSGFYLCAWRLWRGQETQYFGPGTRLLVL.

The gene calls are TRBV12-5 and TRBJ2-6; D may correspond to TRBD1 or TRBD2 (6 bases each). The V gene lost 5 bases and the J gene lost 0 bases, with 8 bases spanning the gap. Germline values: CDR1 LGHNT, CDR2 FRNRAP. This CDR3 has 15 residues. The CDR3 nucleotides read TGTGCTAGTGGTGAGGGGGGCTCTGGGGCCAACGTCCTGACTTTC. As protein: CASGEGGSGANVLTF.

The V gene is TRBV7-3, the J gene TRBJ1-1; perhaps TRBD1 as D (6 bases). V was shortened by 5 bases and J by 1 base, with 8 bases between the two germline ends. Germline assignment: CDR1 SGHTA and CDR2 FQGTGA. The CDR3 length is 13 residues. The CDR3 protein is CASSRGQNTEAFF. The CDR3 DNA is TGTGCCAGCAGCCGGGGACAGAACACTGAAGCTTTCTTT.

V gene TRBV9 combines with J gene TRBJ2-7; D uncertain. The CDR3 is 15 amino acids. Trimming removed 3 bases from V and 4 bases from J, with 17 bases in between. Per the germline V gene, CDR1 is SGDLS and CDR2 is YYNGEE. The CDR3 nucleotides are TGTGCCAGCAGCGCCACGGCACATACTTCGTACGAGCAGTACTTC. Its translation is CASSATAHTSYEQYF.

The CDR3 spells CASGTGTSGDAYNEQFF. Written as DNA, the CDR3 is TGTGCCAGCGGAACCGGGACTAGCGGGGACGCCTACAATGAGCAGTTCTTC. The V gene is TRBV27, the J gene TRBJ2-1; 13 nucleotides align to TRBD2. Per germline, CDR1 MNHEY and CDR2 SMNVEV (reference sequence). V dropped 8 bases and J dropped 2; count of bases not matched to a gene: 9. The CDR3 has 17 residues.

This rearrangement joins TRBV7-2 to TRBJ2-5, with D possibly matching TRBD2 (6 bases). The V and J ends lost 6 bases and 0 bases respectively, with 17 bases between them. Per germline, CDR1 SGHTA and CDR2 FQGNSA. The CDR3 loop spans 16 amino acids. This chain's CDR3 is CASSFLAAGHQETQYF. In nucleotides, the CDR3 is TGTGCCAGCAGTTTTCTAGCCGCGGGACACCAAGAGACCCAGTACTTC.

This clone showed up just once. The chain combines TRBV6-1 with TRBJ2-5, with D perhaps TRBD1 (6 bases). Judging by the DNA end, TRBJ2-7 fits better; the J call may be wrong. This CDR3 spans 12 amino acids. The germline V gene encodes CDR1 MNHNS and CDR2 SASEGT. The CDR3 DNA reads as TGTGCCACCGCGAAGGACAGAGACGAGCAGTACTTC. Protein product: CATAKDRDEQYF.

This clone was found once. This rearrangement joins TRBV11-2 to TRBJ2-5; 12 positions agree with TRBD1. This CDR3 is built from 17 residues. V lost 4 bases to trimming and J lost 3 bases; unmatched junction nucleotides: 9. Germline-derived CDR1 and CDR2 are SGHAT and FQNNGV. In nucleotides, the CDR3 is TGTGCCAGCAGCTCACTCACGGGACAGGGGGCGAAAGAGACCCAGTACTTC. Amino acids: CASSSLTGQGAKETQYF.

The CDR3 is CASSMGQGVGEQYF. The CDR3 nucleotides read TGTGCCAGCAGCATGGGACAGGGGGTGGGTGAGCAGTACTTC. The chain joins TRBV7-6 to TRBJ2-5; TRBD1 agrees at 11 bases. V lost 5 bases, J lost 11 bases, and 10 bases stayed unmatched. CDR3 size: 14 residues. Germline V gene lookup returns CDR1 SGHVS and CDR2 FNYEAQ.

V usage is TRBV6-1 and J usage is TRBJ2-6; TRBD1 might be the D (6 bases). The length of the CDR3 is 14 residues. Between the trimmed V and J ends, which lost 9 bases and 1 base, there was a span of 10 bases. Germline V CDR1 and CDR2: MNHNS, SASEGT. CDR3 sequence: CASTRGSGANVLTF. CDR3 nucleotides: TGTGCCAGTACGAGGGGGTCTGGGGCCAACGTCCTGACTTTC.

V and J are TRBV6-6 and TRBJ1-1, with 7 bases matching TRBD1. The CDR3 is made up of 14 amino acids. Germline V lookup: CDR1 MNHNY, CDR2 SVGAGI (reference sequence). The V segment lost 6 bases and the J segment 1 base; nucleotides outside the gene matches: 5. CDR3 protein: CASSEQGPNTEAFF. The CDR3 bases are TGTGCCAGCAGCGAACAGGGGCCGAACACTGAAGCTTTCTTT.

The chain joins TRBV28 to TRBJ1-3; D gene ambiguous. Trimming pared 2 bases from V and 5 bases from J, leaving 7 bases between. The CDR3 length is 13 residues. Germline-derived CDR1 and CDR2 are MDHEN and SYDVKM. The CDR3 spells CASSLTVRNTIYF. CDR3 bases: TGTGCCAGCAGTTTAACAGTACGAAACACCATATATTTT.

The chain carries TRBV25-1 and TRBJ2-5; D is ambiguous. Deletions cut 5 bases from V and 5 bases from J, with 9 bases between. The CDR3 loop spans 12 amino acids. In germline, CDR1 is MGHDK, CDR2 SYGVNS. Here the CDR3 DNA reads TGTGCCAGCAGTACCCTACGGGAGACCCAGTACTTC. Amino acid sequence: CASSTLRETQYF.

This sequence joins TRBV18 and TRBJ2-4; 9 nucleotides agree with TRBD1. Germline V gives CDR1 KGHSH, CDR2 LQKENI. This CDR3 is 14 amino acids long. The J segment lost 4 bases and the V segment lost 3 bases, leaving 1 base of the junction unmatched. As DNA, the CDR3 is TGTGCCAGCTCACCCGGGACAGGGAAAAACATTCAGTACTTC. Protein: CASSPGTGKNIQYF. The entire variable domain, with the rest obtained from reference TRBV18 and TRBJ2-4, is as follows: NAGVMQNPRHLVRRRGQEARLRCSPMKGHSHVYWYRQLPEEGLKFMVYLQKENIIDESGMPKERFSAEFPKEGPSILRIQQVVRGDSAAYFCASSPGTGKNIQYFGAGTRLSVL.

The genes are TRBV30 and TRBJ1-3, with D unresolved. The CDR3 is made up of 13 amino acids. Trimming removed 1 base at V and 0 bases at J, with 4 bases between. Germline CDR1 is GTSNPN and CDR2 is SVGIG (reference sequence). CDR3 nucleotides: TGTGCCTGGAGTGGGGTCTCTGGAAACACCATATATTTT. It specifies CAWSGVSGNTIYF.

The CDR3 DNA reads TGTGCCAGCAGTCAAGGGGGGGGCGGACAGGGTGATCAGCCCCAGCATTTT. This translates into CASSQGGGGQGDQPQHF. This sequence joins TRBV2 and TRBJ1-5; 8 bases are a match to TRBD1. CDR1 and CDR2 from the germline V gene are SNHLY and FYNNEI. V shed 5 bases and J 5 bases; nucleotides not matched to a gene: 14. This CDR3 has 17 residues. The full variable domain, its missing parts supplied by reference TRBV2 and TRBJ1-5, is EPEVTQTPSHQVTQMGQEVILRCVPISNHLYFYWYRQILGQKVEFLVSFYNNEISEKSEIFDDQFSVERPDGSNFTLKIRSTKLEDSAMYFCASSQGGGGQGDQPQHFGDGTRLSIL.

The chain couples TRBV28 to TRBJ1-5; no firm D call. Germline-derived CDR1 and CDR2 are MDHEN and SYDVKM. The CDR3 consists of 14 residues. With 4 bases removed from V and 4 bases from J, the gap between germline ends came to 11 bases. CDR3 sequence (DNA): TGTGCCAGCAGTTCACTAACAGTTAATCAGCCCCAGCATTTT. Amino acid sequence: CASSSLTVNQPQHF.

In nucleotides, the CDR3 is TGTGCCAGCAGCTTAAGGCCAGCGGATCTCTACAATGAGCAGTTCTTC. This translates into CASSLRPADLYNEQFF. The V and J genes are TRBV7-9 and TRBJ2-1, with a possible D match to TRBD2 (5 bases). This CDR3 contains 16 residues. Trimming pared 2 bases from V and 3 bases from J, leaving 14 bases between. CDR1 is SEHNR and CDR2 is FQNEAQ in the germline V gene (reference sequence).

V is TRBV6-5 and J is TRBJ1-5; possibly TRBD1 for D (6 bases). Trimming cost V 4 bases and J 10 bases, with 17 bases left between them. This CDR3 has 14 residues. Germline V lookup: CDR1 MNHEY, CDR2 SVGAGI. The CDR3 coding sequence is TGTGCCAGCAGTTTTGGACAGAACATTTACCCCCAGCATTTT. Its translation: CASSFGQNIYPQHF.

The rearrangement links TRBV7-2 to TRBJ2-1; TRBD2 agrees at 13 bases. CDR3 size: 16 residues. The V and J ends lost 4 bases and 5 bases, in that order; junction bases with no gene match: 5. Germline CDR1 SGHTA, CDR2 FQGNSA. The CDR3 nucleotides read TGTGCCAGCAGCTCCCGACTAGCGGGAGGCCACAATGAGCAGTTCTTC. Its translation: CASSSRLAGGHNEQFF.

The sample holds a few counts of this clone. The rearrangement uses TRBV6-1 and TRBJ2-7; the match to TRBD1 covers 7 bases. CDR3 length equals 15 residues. The V gene end was trimmed by 4 bases and the J gene end by 0 bases; junction bases not matched to a gene: 6. Germline CDR1 reads MNHNS; CDR2 reads SASEGT. CDR3 loop: CASSAGTANSYEQYF. Written as DNA, the CDR3 is TGTGCCAGCAGTGCCGGGACAGCAAACTCCTACGAGCAGTACTTC.

The rearrangement links TRBV5-1 to TRBJ1-1; D perhaps matches TRBD1 (5 bases). CDR1 SGHRS and CDR2 YFSETQ come from the germline V gene. The CDR3 totals 14 residues. V lost 0 bases to trimming and J lost 8 bases, with 14 bases between them. CDR3 nucleotides: TGCGCCAGCAGCTTGGAAAGCCAGGGAAAAGAAGCTTTCTTT. Protein product: CASSLESQGKEAFF.

The rearrangement links TRBV6-1 to TRBJ2-1; 7 bases are a match to TRBD1. From germline, CDR1 is MNHNS and CDR2 SASEGT. Trimming cost V 5 bases and J 6 bases; bases outside gene matches: 4. This CDR3 has 13 residues. Here the CDR3 reads CASSRPGGNEQFF. DNA for the CDR3: TGTGCCAGCAGTAGGCCAGGGGGCAATGAGCAGTTCTTC.

The chain links TRBV10-3 to TRBJ2-7, with 7 bases identical to TRBD1. V trimming: 6 bases; J trimming: 6 bases; junction bases outside the gene matches: 8. Germline V gene data show CDR1 as ENHRY and CDR2 as SYGVKD. The CDR3 has 13 residues. The CDR3 sequence is CAISPDRVGEQYF. In nucleotides, the CDR3 is TGTGCCATCAGCCCTGACAGGGTTGGCGAGCAGTACTTC.

As DNA, the CDR3 is TGCGCCAGCAGCTTGTTGCGGGAGGCATCTATTGATACGCAGTATTTT. The encoded protein is CASSLLREASIDTQYF. The V gene is TRBV5-1, the J gene TRBJ2-3; TRBD2 agrees at 8 bases. The CDR3 has 16 residues. Germline loops: CDR1 SGHRS, CDR2 YFSETQ. V was clipped by 1 base and J by 6 bases; unmatched bases: 10.

In this sample, this clone turned up once. The chain has TRBV19 and TRBJ1-1, with D unclear. Germline V gene sequence: CDR1 LNHDA, CDR2 SQIVND (reference sequence). Trimming removed 5 bases at V and 5 bases at J, with 12 bases between. The CDR3 runs 13 residues. Here the CDR3 DNA reads TGTGCCAGTAGTTCCCTCTGGACGACTGAAGCTTTCTTT. This encodes CASSSLWTTEAFF. Using reference TRBV19 and TRBJ1-1 for the parts outside the CDR3, the full variable domain is DGGITQSPKYLFRKEGQNVTLSCEQNLNHDAMYWYRQDPGQGLRLIYYSQIVNDFQKGDIAEGYSVSREKKESFPLTVTSAQKNPTAFYLCASSSLWTTEAFFGQGTRLTVV.